One sample yielded the 12 T cell receptor beta chains listed below, sequenced in a study of cytomegalovirus exposure and HLA in healthy donors. 13 Jbeta primers and 60 Vbeta primers were used for the PCR. The data were produced by immunoSEQ multiplex PCR, yet TCRdb's version contains in-frame clones alone and is incomplete. The sample consists of about 190,000 clones, around 85% of them appearing once. Sequencing was performed on PBMCs. All receptors derive from a man in his forties in good health and CMV-seropositive.

This clone came up a few times. The genes are TRBV18 and TRBJ2-2; unclear D gene. The germline V gene has CDR1 KGHSH and CDR2 LQKENI. V lost 8 bases and J 0 bases, leaving 7 bases between the germline ends. This CDR3 contains 13 residues. In DNA form, the CDR3 reads TGTGCCAGCCCCTTTGCGAACACCGGGGAGCTGTTTTTT. It yields the protein CASPFANTGELFF.

The J gene is TRBJ1-1, the V gene TRBV5-3; D call uncertain. TRBV5-3 is assigned to the ORF class and has an uncertain function. Trimming removed 0 bases from V and 11 bases from J, with 14 bases in between. This CDR3 has 13 amino acids. CDR3 in DNA: TGTGCCAGAAGCTTGGAAATCGGAGTAAGGGCTTTCTTT. It yields the protein CARSLEIGVRAFF.

The V call is TRBV27, the J call TRBJ1-5; D remains unclear. V was clipped by 6 bases and J by 3 bases, with 6 bases between them. This CDR3 is built from 12 residues. Germline lookup yields CDR1 MNHEY and CDR2 SMNVEV (reference sequence). CDR3 sequence reads: CASRRDNQPQHF. CDR3 coding DNA: TGTGCCAGCAGGAGAGACAATCAGCCCCAGCATTTT.

The chain is built from TRBV2 and TRBJ2-3; 8 bases map to TRBD2. The V gene's germline CDR1 is SNHLY and CDR2 FYNNEI. CDR3 length: 13 amino acids. V lost 10 bases to trimming and J lost 2 bases; unmatched junction nucleotides: 5. The CDR3, as DNA: TGTGCCACCAATAGCGGGGTCACAGATACGCAGTATTTT. Protein product: CATNSGVTDTQYF.

V usage is TRBV25-1 and J usage is TRBJ1-2; 12 positions agree with TRBD1. CDR1 and CDR2 from the germline V gene are MGHDK and SYGVNS. Trimming took 4 bases from V and 7 from J; bases not matched to a gene: 7. This CDR3 is built from 15 residues. CDR3 sequence: CASSAGTGGESGYTF. The DNA for the CDR3 is TGTGCCAGCAGTGCGGGGACAGGGGGCGAAAGTGGCTACACCTTC.

This chain joins TRBV2 and TRBJ1-2, with TRBD1 matching 7 bases. Germline CDR1 is SNHLY and CDR2 is FYNNEI. J gave up 7 bases and V 6 bases, and 11 bases lay outside the gene matches. There are 14 residues in the CDR3. For the CDR3, the DNA is TGTGCCAGCAGGACCGAGGCAGGGGGATTTGGCTACACCTTC. It encodes CASRTEAGGFGYTF.

The gene calls are TRBV27 and TRBJ2-1; TRBD2 agrees at 13 bases. CDR1 is MNHEY, CDR2 SMNVEV, per germline (reference sequence). CDR3 length: 17 amino acids. After removal of 5 bases from V and 5 bases from J, the junction contained 9 bases not matched to a gene. The DNA of the CDR3 is TGTGCCAGCAGTCCTCGACTAGCGGGGGGCCTCCACAATGAGCAGTTCTTC. Translation: CASSPRLAGGLHNEQFF.

This chain connects TRBV18 to TRBJ2-5; D is uncertain. Germline loops: CDR1 KGHSH, CDR2 LQKENI. The length of the CDR3 is 13 residues. V was shortened by 4 bases and J by 1 base, with 7 bases between the two germline ends. Written as DNA, the CDR3 is TGTGCCAGCTCACAACAGAGCCAAGAGACCCAGTACTTC. This gives the protein CASSQQSQETQYF.

There are a few counts of this clone. The rearrangement links TRBV6-1 to TRBJ2-2, with 7 positions matching TRBD1. Losses at the gene ends were 5 bases for V and 6 bases for J; bases not matched to a gene: 3. Germline CDR1 MNHNS, CDR2 SASEGT. The CDR3 extends over 13 amino acids. As DNA, the CDR3 is TGTGCCAGCAGTTCCCAGGGGGCCGGGGAGCTGTTTTTT. It translates to CASSSQGAGELFF.

The rearrangement uses TRBV7-8 and TRBJ2-2, with D hard to call. Per the germline V gene, CDR1 is SGHVS and CDR2 is FQNEAQ. The CDR3 is 18 residues long. The ends were cut back, 0 bases at V and 4 bases at J, with 18 bases in the middle. The CDR3 region has the DNA TGTGCCAGCAGCTTAGCGTCAGGATATCCCGTTGGCACCGGGGAGCTGTTTTTT. It encodes CASSLASGYPVGTGELFF.

The V gene is TRBV13, the J gene TRBJ2-1; D possibly corresponds to TRBD1 (5 bases). Germline assignment: CDR1 PRHDT and CDR2 FYEKMQ (reference sequence). The CDR3 spans 14 residues. V lost 1 base and J 9 bases, leaving 13 bases between the germline ends. The CDR3 bases are TGTGCCAGCAGCTTAGTTGGCAGGGCGGCTGAGCAGTTCTTC. Translated, it gives CASSLVGRAAEQFF.

The V and J genes are TRBV28 and TRBJ1-2; maybe TRBD1 (5 bases). Germline CDR1 MDHEN, CDR2 SYDVKM. CDR3 length equals 15 residues. Trimming took 4 bases from V and 0 from J, leaving 12 bases between them. CDR3 nucleotides: TGTGCCAGCAGTTCGGCAGGGAGGACTAACTATGGCTACACCTTC. It translates to CASSSAGRTNYGYTF.